A selection of T cell receptor beta chains follows, all from one sample in a study of T cell changes during pregnancy in multiple sclerosis. Generated by immunoSEQ multiplex PCR, the TCRdb table keeps only in-frame clones and is missing some. The data show about 20,000 clones, with approximately 93% seen just once and about 0.6% held by the top ten. Sequences were derived from CD4+ T cells from peripheral blood mononuclear cells, sampled after pregnancy. The receptors come from a female donor in good health, enrolled as a control in a pregnancy study. CDR3s include the opening cysteine and the closing phenylalanine or tryptophan. A D gene is named only where the DNA matches it firmly. For some rows the clone size is stated as once, few or many, or as a class when expanded; others skip it.

v_call: TRBV21-1; clone_size: few; cdr3_length: 20; j_call: TRBJ1-2; d_call: -; cdr3_aa: CASSVRHPRRLGTRQGRYTF; cdr3_nt: TGTGCCAGCAGCGTTCGCCACCCCCGGCGACTAGGGACCAGACAGGGGCGCTACACCTTC
v_call: TRBV11-2; clone_size: few; cdr3_length: 14; j_call: TRBJ1-2; d_call: TRBD1; cdr3_aa: CASSLGSTGMAATF; cdr3_nt: TGTGCCAGCAGCTTAGGTTCGACAGGGATGGCGGCCACCTTC
v_call: TRBV30; clone_size: once; cdr3_length: 13; j_call: TRBJ1-4; d_call: -; cdr3_aa: CAWTGGADEKLFF; cdr3_nt: TGTGCCTGGACTGGGGGGGCCGATGAAAAACTGTTTTTT
v_call: TRBV18; clone_size: -; cdr3_length: 14; j_call: TRBJ1-4; d_call: -; cdr3_aa: CASSPLEANEKLFF; cdr3_nt: TGTGCCAGCTCACCCTTGGAGGCAAATGAAAAACTGTTTTTT
v_call: TRBV28; clone_size: -; cdr3_length: 14; j_call: TRBJ1-2; d_call: TRBD1; cdr3_aa: CASSRPGQSYGYTF; cdr3_nt: TGTGCCAGCAGTCGCCCGGGACAGAGCTATGGCTACACCTTC
v_call: TRBV27; clone_size: -; cdr3_length: 14; j_call: TRBJ1-2; d_call: -; cdr3_aa: CASSLIQGRGGYTF; cdr3_nt: TGTGCCAGCAGTTTGATTCAGGGGAGGGGTGGCTACACCTTC
v_call: TRBV29-1; clone_size: -; cdr3_length: 14; j_call: TRBJ1-2; d_call: -; cdr3_aa: CSALPGLANYGYTF; cdr3_nt: TGCAGCGCCCTGCCAGGATTAGCTAACTATGGCTACACCTTC
v_call: TRBV4-1; clone_size: few; cdr3_length: 15; j_call: TRBJ2-1; d_call: TRBD2; cdr3_aa: CASSPTSGSYNEQFF; cdr3_nt: TGCGCCAGCAGCCCGACTAGCGGCTCCTACAATGAGCAGTTCTTC
v_call: TRBV10-1; clone_size: -; cdr3_length: 15; j_call: TRBJ2-5; d_call: TRBD2; cdr3_aa: CASSDCGGASETQYF; cdr3_nt: TGCGCCAGCAGTGATTGCGGGGGGGCCTCAGAGACCCAGTACTTC
v_call: TRBV6-5; clone_size: -; cdr3_length: 13; j_call: TRBJ2-3; d_call: -; cdr3_aa: CASRDYSGDTQYF; cdr3_nt: TGTGCCAGCAGGGACTACTCAGGGGATACGCAGTATTTT